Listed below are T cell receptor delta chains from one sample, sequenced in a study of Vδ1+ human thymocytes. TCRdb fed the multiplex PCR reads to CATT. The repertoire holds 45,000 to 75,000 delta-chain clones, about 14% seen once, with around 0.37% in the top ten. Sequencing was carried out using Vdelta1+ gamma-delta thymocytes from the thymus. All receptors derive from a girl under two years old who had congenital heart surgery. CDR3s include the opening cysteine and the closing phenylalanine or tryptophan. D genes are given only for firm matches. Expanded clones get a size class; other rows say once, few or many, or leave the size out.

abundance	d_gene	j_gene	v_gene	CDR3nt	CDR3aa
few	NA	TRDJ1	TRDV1	TGTGCTCTTGGGTCTTCGTTCCCATCATGGAGCGATAAACTCATCTTT	CALGSSFPSWSDKLIF
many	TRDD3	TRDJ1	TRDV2	TGTGCCTGTGACACCGACTACGAGGGGTTGGGGGAGGACACCGATAAACTCATCTTT	CACDTDYEGLGEDTDKLIF
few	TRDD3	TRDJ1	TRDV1	TGTGCTCTTGGGGAACCAGGGGGGATGATCGCCACCGATAAACTCATCTTT	CALGEPGGMIATDKLIF
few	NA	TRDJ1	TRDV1	TGTGCTCTTGGGGACGAGCTCATACTTCCTACTTTCTGGGATACGGGCGGGAGGGCCGATAAACTCATCTTT	CALGDELILPTFWDTGGRADKLIF
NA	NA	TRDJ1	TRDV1	TGTGCTCTTGGACAGGCTACGACAGTAGATCAGCTCATCTTT	CALGQATTVDQLIF
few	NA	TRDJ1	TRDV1	TGTGCTCTTGGGGAACGGTTTCCCCACGTGCCTGGGACCGATAAACTCATCTTT	CALGERFPHVPGTDKLIF
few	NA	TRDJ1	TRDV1	TGTGCTCTTGGGGAACCGGTGGAACTACGAGGGGTTACCGATAAACTCATCTTT	CALGEPVELRGVTDKLIF
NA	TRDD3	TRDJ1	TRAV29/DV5	TGTGCAGCATCGGGTCGTAAGCTACATTTCCCCTGGGGGATACGCCTCACCGATAAACTCATCTTT	CAASGRKLHFPWGIRLTDKLIF
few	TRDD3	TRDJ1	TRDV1	TGTGCTCTTGGGGAACCCCGCCTACTCTTGTACTGGGGGATGTACACCGATAAACTCATCTTT	CALGEPRLLLYWGMYTDKLIF
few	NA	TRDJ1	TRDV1	TGTGCTCTTGGGTACCCGCCCTCCTCTCTCCCGGGGGACATGTACACCGATAAACTCATCTTT	CALGYPPSSLPGDMYTDKLIF
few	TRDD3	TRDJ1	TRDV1	TGTGCTCTTGGGGAACTTCTTCCAAGGGGGATAGTGGGCACCGATAAACTCATCTTT	CALGELLPRGIVGTDKLIF
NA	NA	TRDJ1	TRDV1	TGTGCTCTTGGTCCTCGGTTGACGGGGGACACCGACACCGATAAACTCATCTTT	CALGPRLTGDTDTDKLIF
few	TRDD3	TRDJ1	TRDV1	TGTGCTCTTGGGGGTGAGGAGGCTCGCCCAGTACTGGGGGATACGCCGAGGGACGATAAACTCATCTTT	CALGGEEARPVLGDTPRDDKLIF
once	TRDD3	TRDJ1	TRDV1	TGTGCTCTTGGGAACGGACCGGCTCCCTTCAAATGTTTACTGGGGGCCCGAGGGGTCTTGGCCGATAAACTCATCTTT	CALGNGPAPFKCLLGARGVLADKLIF
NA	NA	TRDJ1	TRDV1	TGTGCTCTTCGGGGCCTTGAGGGACCAATTATATCGACCGATAAACTCATCTTT	CALRGLEGPIISTDKLIF
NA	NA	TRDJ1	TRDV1	TGTGCTCTTTATCCACTTATCAGGGGGCCTTACACCGATAAACTCATCTTT	CALYPLIRGPYTDKLIF
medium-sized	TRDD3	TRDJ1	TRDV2	TGTGCCTGTGACCTCGGCATACTGGGGGTCCCGTACACCGATAAACTCATCTTT	CACDLGILGVPYTDKLIF
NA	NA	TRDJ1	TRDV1	TGTGCTCTTGCTACCCACCTTGAGGGGGACATGTACACCGATAAACTCATCTTT	CALATHLEGDMYTDKLIF
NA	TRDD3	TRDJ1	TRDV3	TGTGCCTTTTACTGGGGGACAGACACCGATAAACTCATCTTT	CAFYWGTDTDKLIF
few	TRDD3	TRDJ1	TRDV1	TGTGCTCTTGGGGAACTACTCGACCCGGAACCCCTGGGGGATTGGACCGATAAACTCATCTTT	CALGELLDPEPLGDWTDKLIF
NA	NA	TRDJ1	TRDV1	TGTGCTCTTGGGGAAACCATCCGATCACTGGGACCCGCTAAACTCATCTTT	CALGETIRSLGPAKLIF
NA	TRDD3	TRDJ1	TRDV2	TGTGCCTGTGACAGGGGGTGGGGGATACACACCGATAAACTCATCTTT	CACDRGWGIHTDKLIF
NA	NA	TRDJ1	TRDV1	TGTGCTCTTGGGGAGACGGATTGGGACGAAGAGAAGAACACCGATAAACTCATCTTT	CALGETDWDEEKNTDKLIF